This TCR beta chain emerged from a study of blood T cell repertoires in COVID-19. Study context: Acute and convalescent COVID-19 samples came from the United States, Italy and Spain. From T cells, B-cell-depleted T cells, or PBMCs came the material, which was cDNA or gDNA.

Per the authors' pipeline: Researchers report that nucleated cell counts were estimated from reference gene primer amplification. The repertoire was sequenced with immunoSEQ multiplex PCR; TCRdb's copy has only in-frame clones and lacks some. V and J calls plus clone size are reproduced from that table; the DNA served to infer D and trimming. The table includes some 43,000 clones, about 88% detected once. This sequence originates from a man aged 50-59 years with active COVID-19. The sequencing sample was made of peripheral blood.

The CDR3, as DNA: TGTGCCAGCAGTTTAGAGGCAGGGGGCGTTCAAGAGACCCAGTACTTC. Translating it yields CASSLEAGGVQETQYF. This chain joins TRBV27 and TRBJ2-5, with TRBD1 matching over 8 bases. V lost 2 bases to trimming and J lost 2 bases; unmatched junction nucleotides: 7. The CDR3 is 16 amino acids. The V gene's germline CDR1 is MNHEY and CDR2 SMNVEV (reference sequence).